Listed below are T cell receptor beta chains from one sample, sequenced in a study of response to subunit inactivated influenza vaccine. TCRdb reanalysed the RT-PCR reads using MiXCR and keeps one entry per CDR3 protein. The sample records roughly 180,000 distinct CDR3 sequences, nearly 9.5% being singletons. Sequencing used non-naive T cells sorted from PBMCs, obtained on the day of vaccination. The receptors were gathered from a man in his fifties or sixties who received an inactivated influenza vaccine. CDR3s include the opening cysteine and the closing phenylalanine or tryptophan. A D gene is named only where the DNA matches it firmly. Clone sizes are given selectively: once, few, many, or a class where the clone is expanded.

-	few	TRBV20-1	TRBJ1-6	CSARRMEALHF	TGCAGTGCTAGGCGGATGGAAGCCCTCCACTTT
-	few	TRBV28	TRBJ1-5	CASSALGSRGPQHF	TGTGCCAGCAGTGCCCTGGGAAGCCGGGGGCCCCAGCATTTT
TRBD1	few	TRBV20-1	TRBJ2-2	CCARGEGTGDSGELFF	TGCTGTGCTAGAGGGGAGGGGACAGGGGATTCCGGGGAGCTGTTTTTT
TRBD2	many	TRBV27	TRBJ2-3	CASSPFHWEGYTQYF	TGTGCCAGCAGTCCATTCCACTGGGAGGGATATACGCAGTATTTT
TRBD2	-	TRBV15	TRBJ2-1	CATSRDWVRLAGKNEQFF	TGTGCCACCAGCAGAGATTGGGTACGGCTAGCGGGAAAGAATGAGCAGTTCTTC
-	many	TRBV5-1	TRBJ2-6	CASSVQTGNGANVLTF	TGCGCCAGCAGCGTCCAAACAGGGAATGGGGCCAACGTCCTGACTTTC
-	few	TRBV20-1	TRBJ2-2	CSARHRAYTGELFF	TGCAGTGCTAGACACAGGGCGTACACCGGGGAGCTGTTTTTT
-	few	TRBV12-3/TRBV12-4	TRBJ2-1	CASSQAPGAYGSYNEQFF	TGTGCCAGCAGTCAGGCCCCAGGGGCCTACGGCTCCTACAATGAGCAGTTCTTC
TRBD1	few	TRBV4-2	TRBJ2-6	CASSPQEGTGASGANVLTF	TGTGCCAGCAGCCCCCAAGAGGGGACAGGAGCCTCTGGGGCCAACGTCCTGACTTTC
-	-	TRBV18	TRBJ2-5	CASSQGFQETQYF	TGTGCCAGCTCACAGGGGTTTCAAGAGACCCAGTACTTC
TRBD2	few	TRBV27	TRBJ2-1	CASSPLRRAGGPHEQFF	TGTGCCAGCAGTCCCCTCAGGAGAGCGGGAGGGCCTCATGAGCAGTTCTTC
TRBD2	-	TRBV11-1	TRBJ2-3	CASSLVLASGSTDTQYF	TGTGCCAGCAGCTTAGTTCTTGCCAGCGGGAGTACAGATACGCAGTATTTT
-	many	TRBV20-1	TRBJ2-3	CSARETLITDTQYF	TGCAGTGCTAGGGAGACTCTGATCACAGATACGCAGTATTTT
-	many	TRBV5-1	TRBJ2-3	CASSLEKRTTDTQYF	TGCGCCAGCAGCTTGGAAAAGCGGACCACAGATACGCAGTATTTT
TRBD2	few	TRBV27	TRBJ2-7	CASSLRASGNYEQYF	TGTGCCAGCAGTTTAAGGGCTAGCGGAAACTACGAGCAGTACTTC
TRBD2	few	TRBV5-6	TRBJ2-1	CASSLPGLAVSYNEQFF	TGTGCCAGCAGCTTACCGGGACTAGCGGTTTCCTACAATGAGCAGTTCTTC
TRBD2	many	TRBV7-8	TRBJ2-3	CASSRYSGLTTDTQYF	TGTGCCAGCAGCCGATATAGCGGGTTAACCACAGATACGCAGTATTTT
-	many	TRBV9	TRBJ1-2	CASSKETGGTYGYTF	TGTGCCAGCAGCAAAGAGACAGGAGGGACCTATGGCTACACCTTC
TRBD2	few	TRBV3-1	TRBJ2-1	CASSGTSGVPNEQFF	TGTGCCAGCAGCGGGACTAGCGGAGTCCCCAATGAGCAGTTCTTC
TRBD2	-	TRBV7-8	TRBJ2-7	CASSLVSGASYEQYF	TGTGCCAGCAGCTTAGTGAGCGGGGCCTCCTACGAGCAGTACTTC
-	-	TRBV6-1	TRBJ2-3	CASSEATRDTQYF	TGTGCCAGCAGTGAAGCTACCCGGGATACGCAGTATTTT
-	many	TRBV29-1	TRBJ2-5	CSVAVFQKETQYF	TGCAGCGTGGCGGTGTTTCAGAAAGAGACCCAGTACTTC
-	many	TRBV7-9	TRBJ2-7	CASSSILASSSYEQYF	TGTGCCAGCAGTTCCATACTAGCTTCCAGCTCCTACGAGCAGTACTTC
-	-	TRBV7-9	TRBJ2-3	CASSHPTTDTQYF	TGTGCCAGCAGCCACCCGACCACAGATACGCAGTATTTT
TRBD1	many	TRBV7-2	TRBJ2-5	CASSPGTGDRTQYF	TGTGCCAGCAGCCCCGGGACAGGGGATCGGACCCAGTACTTC
TRBD2	-	TRBV7-2	TRBJ2-1	CASRPQVGLAENEQFF	TGTGCCAGCCGACCCCAAGTCGGGCTAGCGGAGAATGAGCAGTTCTTC
-	-	TRBV28	TRBJ2-7	CASSFNQRAQGYEQYF	TGTGCCAGCAGTTTTAATCAACGAGCCCAGGGGTACGAGCAGTACTTC